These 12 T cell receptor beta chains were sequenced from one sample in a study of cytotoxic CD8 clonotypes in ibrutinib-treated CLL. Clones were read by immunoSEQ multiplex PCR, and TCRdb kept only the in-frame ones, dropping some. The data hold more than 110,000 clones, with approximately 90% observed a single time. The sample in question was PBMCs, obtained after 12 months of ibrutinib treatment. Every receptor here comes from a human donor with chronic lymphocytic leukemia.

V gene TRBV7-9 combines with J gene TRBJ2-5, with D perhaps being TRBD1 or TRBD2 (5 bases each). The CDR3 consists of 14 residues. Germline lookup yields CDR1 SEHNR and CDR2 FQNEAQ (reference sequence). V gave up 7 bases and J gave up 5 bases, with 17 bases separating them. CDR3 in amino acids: CASNLAGRVETQYF. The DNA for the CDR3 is TGTGCCAGCAACCTGGCAGGGCGGGTGGAGACCCAGTACTTC. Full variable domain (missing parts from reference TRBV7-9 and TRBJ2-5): DTGVSQNPRHKITKRGQNVTFRCDPISEHNRLYWYRQTLGQGPEFLTYFQNEAQLEKSRLLSDRFSAERPKGSFSTLEIQRTEQGDSAMYLCASNLAGRVETQYFGPGTRLLVL.

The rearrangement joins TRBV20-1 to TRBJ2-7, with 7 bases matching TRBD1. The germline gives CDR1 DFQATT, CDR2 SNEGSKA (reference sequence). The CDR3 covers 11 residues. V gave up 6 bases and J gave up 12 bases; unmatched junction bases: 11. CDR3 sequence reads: CSAPVLDRLYF. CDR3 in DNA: TGCAGTGCCCCAGTTTTGGACAGGTTGTACTTC.

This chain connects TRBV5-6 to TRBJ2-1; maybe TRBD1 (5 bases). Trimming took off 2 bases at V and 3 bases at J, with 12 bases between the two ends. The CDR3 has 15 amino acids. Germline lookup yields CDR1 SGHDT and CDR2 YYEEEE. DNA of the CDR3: TGTGCCAGCAGCTTCTGGGGCTCGAGCTACAATGAGCAGTTCTTC. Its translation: CASSFWGSSYNEQFF.

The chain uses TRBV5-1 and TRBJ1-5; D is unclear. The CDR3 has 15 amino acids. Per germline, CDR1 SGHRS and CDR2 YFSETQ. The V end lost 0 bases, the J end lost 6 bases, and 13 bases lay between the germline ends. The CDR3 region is CASSLDPGRSQPQHF. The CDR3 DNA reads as TGCGCCAGCAGCTTGGATCCGGGAAGGAGTCAGCCCCAGCATTTT.

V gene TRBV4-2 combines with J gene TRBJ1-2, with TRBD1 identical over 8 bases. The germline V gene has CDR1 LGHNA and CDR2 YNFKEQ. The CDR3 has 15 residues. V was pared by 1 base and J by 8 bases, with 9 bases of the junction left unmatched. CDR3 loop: CASSQGKQGVKGYTF. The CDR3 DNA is TGTGCCAGCAGCCAAGGTAAACAGGGGGTGAAAGGCTACACCTTC.

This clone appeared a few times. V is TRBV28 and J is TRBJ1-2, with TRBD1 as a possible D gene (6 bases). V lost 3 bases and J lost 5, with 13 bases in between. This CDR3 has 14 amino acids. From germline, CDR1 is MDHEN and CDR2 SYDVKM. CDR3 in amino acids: CASSFPGHGYGYTF. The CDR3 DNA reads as TGTGCCAGCAGTTTTCCGGGACACGGATATGGCTACACCTTC.

CDR3 residues: CASSEAATFNEKLFF. In DNA, the CDR3 is TGTGCCAGCAGTGAGGCGGCCACTTTTAATGAAAAACTGTTTTTT. The rearrangement uses TRBV2 and TRBJ1-4; D remains unclear. The CDR3 length is 15 residues. Between the trimmed V and J ends, which lost 3 bases and 4 bases, there was a span of 12 bases. The germline gives CDR1 SNHLY, CDR2 FYNNEI.

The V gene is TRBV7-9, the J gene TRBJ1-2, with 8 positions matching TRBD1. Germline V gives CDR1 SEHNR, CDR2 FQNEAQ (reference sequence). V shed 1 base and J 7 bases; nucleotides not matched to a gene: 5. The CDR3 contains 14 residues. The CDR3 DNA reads TGTGCCAGCAGCTTAGAGGGCAGGGGGCCTGGCTACACCTTC. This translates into CASSLEGRGPGYTF.

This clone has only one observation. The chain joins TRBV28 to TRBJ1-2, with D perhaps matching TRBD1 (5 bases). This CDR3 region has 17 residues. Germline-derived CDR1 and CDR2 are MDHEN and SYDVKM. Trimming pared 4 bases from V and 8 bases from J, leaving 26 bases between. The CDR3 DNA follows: TGTGCCAGCAGTTCTAACCTCCCTGGACAACCAACTCTCGGCTACACCTTC. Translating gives CASSSNLPGQPTLGYTF.

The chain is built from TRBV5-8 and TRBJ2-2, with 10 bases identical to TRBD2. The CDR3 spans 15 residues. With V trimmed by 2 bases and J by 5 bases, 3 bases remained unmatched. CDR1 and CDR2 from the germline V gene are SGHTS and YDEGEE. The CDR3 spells CASSLLAGHTGELFF. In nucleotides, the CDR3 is TGTGCCAGCAGCTTACTAGCGGGACATACCGGGGAGCTGTTTTTT.

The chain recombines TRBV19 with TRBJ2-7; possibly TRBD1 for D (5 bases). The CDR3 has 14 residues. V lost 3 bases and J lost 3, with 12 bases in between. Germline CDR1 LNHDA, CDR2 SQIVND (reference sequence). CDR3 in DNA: TGTGCCAGTAGTATGGGGCAGGGTGGCTACGAGCAGTACTTC. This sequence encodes CASSMGQGGYEQYF.

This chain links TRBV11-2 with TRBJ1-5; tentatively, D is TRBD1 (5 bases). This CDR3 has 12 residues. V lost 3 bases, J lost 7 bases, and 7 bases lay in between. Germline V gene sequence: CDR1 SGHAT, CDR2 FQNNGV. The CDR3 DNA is TGTGCCAGCAGCTTGGAGGGGCAGCCCCAGCATTTT. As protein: CASSLEGQPQHF. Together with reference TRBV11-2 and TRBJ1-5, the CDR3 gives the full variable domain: EAGVAQSPRYKIIEKRQSVAFWCNPISGHATLYWYQQILGQGPKLLIQFQNNGVVDDSQLPKDRFSAERLKGVDSTLKIQPAKLEDSAVYLCASSLEGQPQHFGDGTRLSIL.